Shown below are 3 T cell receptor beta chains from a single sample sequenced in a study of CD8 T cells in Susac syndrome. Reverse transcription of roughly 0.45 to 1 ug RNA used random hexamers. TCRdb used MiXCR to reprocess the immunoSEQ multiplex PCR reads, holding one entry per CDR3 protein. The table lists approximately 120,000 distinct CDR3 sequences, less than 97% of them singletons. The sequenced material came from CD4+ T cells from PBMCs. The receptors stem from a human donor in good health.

The CDR3 sequence is CASSPWTSGDQETQYF. The CDR3 bases are TGTGCCAGCAGCCCCTGGACTAGCGGGGATCAAGAGACCCAGTACTTC. The V gene is TRBV3-1, the J gene TRBJ2-5; TRBD2 matches at 12 bases. The germline V gene encodes CDR1 LGHDT and CDR2 YNNKEL (reference sequence). This CDR3 comprises 16 residues. J lost 2 bases, V lost 4 bases, and 5 bases had no gene match.

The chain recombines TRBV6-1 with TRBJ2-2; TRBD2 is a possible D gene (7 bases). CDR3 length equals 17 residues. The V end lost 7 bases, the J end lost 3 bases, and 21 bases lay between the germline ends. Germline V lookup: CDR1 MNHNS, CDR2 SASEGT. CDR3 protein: CASKGGRGGYDTGELFF. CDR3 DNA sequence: TGTGCCAGCAAGGGGGGGAGAGGGGGGTACGACACCGGGGAGCTGTTTTTT.

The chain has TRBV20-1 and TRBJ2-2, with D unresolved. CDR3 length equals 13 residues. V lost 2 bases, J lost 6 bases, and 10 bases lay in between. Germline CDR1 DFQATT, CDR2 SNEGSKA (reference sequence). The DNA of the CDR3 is TGCAGTGCTAGACAATCGGGCGCCGGGGAGCTGTTTTTT. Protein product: CSARQSGAGELFF.